These 24 T cell receptor beta chains were all obtained from the same sample, sequenced in a study of control samples from healthy donors and cancer patients. The data were produced by immunoSEQ multiplex PCR, yet TCRdb's version contains in-frame clones alone and is incomplete. The sample yields some 70,000 clones, more than 80% seen once. Sequencing was done on a sample of PBMCs. These receptors all come from a woman aged 45-59 years with lung cancer.

This clone was seen a few times. The chain has TRBV6-5 and TRBJ1-1, with D hard to call. The germline V gene has CDR1 MNHEY and CDR2 SVGAGI. The CDR3 has 13 amino acids. Trimming left V 4 bases short and J 3 bases short, with 9 bases between. Here the CDR3 DNA reads TGTGCCAGCAGTTTTAGTAGGGACACTGAAGCTTTCTTT. Translation: CASSFSRDTEAFF.

This chain joins TRBV5-8 and TRBJ2-7; tentatively, D is TRBD2 (5 bases). The CDR3 covers 14 residues. From germline, CDR1 is SGHTS and CDR2 YDEGEE. Trimming stripped 9 bases from V and 2 bases from J, with 18 bases between. CDR3 region: CATVWQTMAYEQYF. The CDR3 DNA is TGTGCCACCGTCTGGCAGACTATGGCCTACGAGCAGTACTTC.

This clone was recorded only once. The CDR3 sequence: CASSRTVYGYTF. The CDR3 bases are TGTGCCAGCAGCCGGACAGTCTATGGCTACACCTTC. This chain connects TRBV3-1 (or the pseudogene TRBV3-2) to TRBJ1-2, with a tentative D call TRBD1 (6 bases). The CDR3 runs to 12 residues. The germline V gene encodes CDR1 LGHDT and CDR2 YNNKEL (reference sequence). V was trimmed by 4 bases and J by 4 bases, leaving 7 bases between them.

This clone occurred a few times. The rearrangement joins TRBV10-3 to TRBJ1-1; TRBD1 might be the D (6 bases). V was cut by 0 bases and J by 9 bases, with 14 bases left in between. The CDR3 contains 14 residues. CDR1 is ENHRY and CDR2 is SYGVKD in the germline V gene. The CDR3: CAISESSNGQKAFF. For the CDR3, the DNA is TGTGCCATCAGTGAGTCAAGCAATGGACAGAAAGCTTTCTTT.

CDR3 region: CSVPSGVNVAFF. The CDR3 nucleotides are TGCAGCGTTCCAAGCGGAGTGAACGTAGCTTTCTTT. The chain couples TRBV29-1 to TRBJ1-1; no clear D. V lost 5 bases and J 10 bases, leaving 17 bases between the germline ends. There are 12 residues in the CDR3. Per the germline V gene, CDR1 is SQVTM and CDR2 is ANQGSEA.

V usage is TRBV29-1 and J usage is TRBJ1-2, with D hard to call. Trimming stripped 3 bases from V and 6 bases from J, with 8 bases between. The germline CDR1 and CDR2 sequences are SQVTM and ANQGSEA. The length of the CDR3 is 11 residues. The CDR3 loop reads CSVEGSHGYTF. As DNA, the CDR3 is TGCAGCGTTGAGGGGTCCCATGGCTACACCTTC.

The chain employs TRBV5-4 and TRBJ2-7, with TRBD1 matching 8 bases. Germline V gives CDR1 SGHNT, CDR2 YYREEE (reference sequence). Trimming cost V 3 bases and J 5 bases; bases outside gene matches: 7. The CDR3 runs 14 residues. Here the CDR3 DNA reads TGTGCCAGCAGCTATGGACAGGGAAGGAACGAGCAGTACTTC. It translates to CASSYGQGRNEQYF.

In this sample, this clone turned up once. The rearrangement joins TRBV7-8 to TRBJ1-1; no definite D call. Deletions cut 1 base from V and 1 base from J, with 7 bases between. The germline gives CDR1 SGHVS, CDR2 FQNEAQ. The CDR3 runs 14 residues. In DNA, the CDR3 is TGTGCCAGCAGCTTAGATAGGGCGAACACTGAAGCTTTCTTT. Translated, it gives CASSLDRANTEAFF.

V is TRBV11-2 and J is TRBJ1-5; no clear D. Germline-derived CDR1 and CDR2 are SGHAT and FQNNGV. The CDR3 totals 13 residues. The ends were cut back, 6 bases at V and 5 bases at J, with 11 bases in the middle. CDR3 nucleotide sequence: TGTGCCAGCAGTTTCGGAGGCGATCAGCCCCAGCATTTT. This sequence encodes CASSFGGDQPQHF.

This clone was observed a handful of times. This sample also contains other DNA sequences that code for the same CDR3. V is TRBV4-1 and J is TRBJ1-3; D call uncertain. The CDR3 is 16 amino acids. The V gene lost 1 base and the J gene lost 0 bases, with 10 bases spanning the gap. Per germline, CDR1 MGHRA and CDR2 YSYEKL. The CDR3 region has the DNA TGCGCCAGCAGCCAAGGGAACGGCTACTCTGGAAACACCATATATTTT. Its translation: CASSQGNGYSGNTIYF.

The chain links TRBV11-2 to TRBJ1-4; a weak D match, TRBD1 (6 bases). This CDR3 is built from 12 residues. V gave up 4 bases and J gave up 10 bases, with 10 bases separating them. The V gene's germline CDR1 is SGHAT and CDR2 FQNNGV. The CDR3 DNA is TGTGCCAGCAGCTCCTTGACAGGAAAACTGTTTTTT. Protein sequence: CASSSLTGKLFF.

The chain recombines TRBV28 with TRBJ1-1, with 8 bases fitting TRBD1. Looked up from germline, CDR1 is MDHEN and CDR2 is SYDVKM. The CDR3 runs 14 residues. With 6 bases clipped from V and 3 bases from J, the junction kept 6 bases outside the gene matches. The CDR3 DNA follows: TGTGCCAGCAGCCGCGGCAGGGGGCACACTGAAGCTTTCTTT. It encodes CASSRGRGHTEAFF.

This clone has just a few counts. The chain employs TRBV7-2 and TRBJ2-7; D perhaps matches TRBD2 (5 bases). Germline V lookup: CDR1 SGHTA, CDR2 FQGNSA. The CDR3 loop spans 12 amino acids. V shed 4 bases and J shed 3 bases, with 7 bases lying between them. This CDR3 is CASSSGLYEQYF. The CDR3 DNA follows: TGTGCCAGCAGCTCCGGACTCTACGAGCAGTACTTC.

The chain employs TRBV5-1 and TRBJ2-3, with 10 bases matching TRBD1. The CDR3 is 16 amino acids. CDR1 is SGHRS and CDR2 is YFSETQ in the germline V gene. The trim removed 0 bases at V and 6 bases at J, leaving 7 bases unmatched. CDR3 sequence (DNA): TGCGCCAGCAGCTTGGTGGGCAGACAGGGGGCCGATACGCAGTATTTT. It yields the protein CASSLVGRQGADTQYF.

The chain recombines TRBV7-9 with TRBJ1-3, with unresolved D. The CDR3 length is 13 residues. Trimming cost V 1 base and J 3 bases, with 4 bases left between them. Per the germline V gene, CDR1 is SEHNR and CDR2 is FQNEAQ (reference sequence). CDR3 coding DNA: TGTGCCAGCAGCTTAGTTGGTGGAAACACCATATATTTT. Protein product: CASSLVGGNTIYF.

A word on this clone: The junction does not match germline at one end; this may be a read error. This chain links TRBV3-1 (or the pseudogene TRBV3-2) with TRBJ2-5; no firm D call. Germline V gene sequence: CDR1 LGHDT, CDR2 YNNKEL (reference sequence). The CDR3 extends over 11 amino acids. The CDR3 sequence: CASRQEETQYF. The CDR3, as DNA: TGTGCCAGCAGACAAGAGGAGACCCAGTACTTC.

CDR3 sequence: CASSQAGRYENTEAFF. The DNA of the CDR3 is TGTGCCAGCAGCCAAGCGGGGAGATACGAGAACACTGAAGCTTTCTTT. The rearrangement joins TRBV3-1 (or the pseudogene TRBV3-2) to TRBJ1-1, with D uncertain. Germline V CDR1 and CDR2: LGHDT, YNNKEL (reference sequence). This CDR3 comprises 16 residues. Trimming pared 1 base from V and 1 base from J, leaving 13 bases between.

CDR3 loop: CASSHRTSGGSSNTGELFF. The CDR3 coding sequence is TGCGCCAGCAGCCATCGGACTAGCGGGGGTTCCTCGAACACCGGGGAGCTGTTTTTT. The chain joins TRBV5-1 to TRBJ2-2; 13 nucleotides align to TRBD2. The CDR3 length is 19 residues. CDR1 is SGHRS, CDR2 YFSETQ, per germline. With V trimmed by 4 bases and J by 0 bases, 9 bases remained unmatched. The full variable domain, completed using reference TRBV5-1 and TRBJ2-2, is KAGVTQTPRYLIKTRGQQVTLSCSPISGHRSVSWYQQTPGQGLQFLFEYFSETQRNKGNFPGRFSGRQFSNSRSEMNVSTLELGDSALYLCASSHRTSGGSSNTGELFFGEGSRLTVL.

J is TRBJ1-6 and V is TRBV4-1, with 7 bases identical to TRBD1. V gave up 0 bases and J gave up 9 bases; unmatched junction bases: 5. Per germline, CDR1 MGHRA and CDR2 YSYEKL. This CDR3 region has 15 residues. CDR3 residues: CASSQEGRGPSPLHF. The CDR3 DNA reads TGCGCCAGCAGCCAAGAGGGAAGGGGGCCTTCACCCCTCCACTTT.

Only one count was recorded for this clone. The CDR3 here is CASSQESGVHSYEQYF. For the CDR3, the DNA is TGCGCCAGCAGCCAAGAGTCCGGGGTCCACTCCTACGAGCAGTACTTC. V gene TRBV4-3 combines with J gene TRBJ2-7; maybe TRBD2 (5 bases). The ends were cut back, 0 bases at V and 0 bases at J, with 12 bases in the middle. Germline V lookup: CDR1 LGHNA, CDR2 YSLEER. There are 16 residues in the CDR3.

CDR3 in amino acids: CASSTKGFGNSPLHF. The CDR3, as DNA: TGTGCCAGCAGTACGAAGGGGTTCGGGAATTCACCCCTCCACTTT. The V gene is TRBV27, the J gene TRBJ1-6, with D possibly being TRBD1 (5 bases). Germline V CDR1 and CDR2: MNHEY, SMNVEV (reference sequence). V was cut by 5 bases and J by 7 bases, with 15 bases left in between. The CDR3 runs to 15 residues.

This clone was seen only once. The chain recombines TRBV5-1 with TRBJ2-6; TRBD2 aligns across 7 bases. V was clipped by 0 bases and J by 2 bases; unmatched bases: 8. Germline lookup yields CDR1 SGHRS and CDR2 YFSETQ. This CDR3 has 18 residues. CDR3 DNA sequence: TGCGCCAGCAGCTTGGCCAGCGGGGCTATACCTGGGGCCAACGTCCTGACTTTC. Translated: CASSLASGAIPGANVLTF.

This chain joins TRBV11-2 and TRBJ2-3, with a tentative D call TRBD2 (6 bases). V lost 0 bases to trimming and J lost 5 bases, with 9 bases between them. Germline CDR1 and CDR2: SGHAT and FQNNGV. This CDR3 contains 14 residues. The CDR3 region has the DNA TGTGCCAGCAGCTTAGATCCGGGACTAGATACGCAGTATTTT. Translated, it gives CASSLDPGLDTQYF. Using reference TRBV11-2 and TRBJ2-3 for the parts outside the CDR3, the full variable domain is EAGVAQSPRYKIIEKRQSVAFWCNPISGHATLYWYQQILGQGPKLLIQFQNNGVVDDSQLPKDRFSAERLKGVDSTLKIQPAKLEDSAVYLCASSLDPGLDTQYFGPGTRLTVL.

To note about this clone: This sample includes further DNA sequences coding for the same CDR3. The chain is built from TRBV24-1 and TRBJ2-7, with a tentative D call TRBD1 (6 bases). The V gene lost 6 bases and the J gene lost 0 bases, with 17 bases spanning the gap. Germline CDR1 KGHDR, CDR2 SFDVKD. The CDR3 sequence is 16 residues long. CDR3 residues: CATSSGGGTSSYEQYF. The CDR3 DNA reads as TGTGCCACCAGTAGTGGAGGTGGGACATCCTCCTACGAGCAGTACTTC.